The next 21 T cell receptor beta chains were all read from a single sample in a study of cytomegalovirus exposure and HLA in healthy donors. The PCR had 60 Vbeta and 13 Jbeta primers. Produced via immunoSEQ multiplex PCR; TCRdb's table is partial and in-frame only. The table has approximately 180,000 clones, 65% to 80% seen once; the top ten hold roughly 1.1%. The sequencing input was PBMCs. The receptors come from a woman aged 40 to 50 in good health and CMV-seronegative.

The J gene is TRBJ1-5, the V gene TRBV2; no clear D. The CDR3 spans 15 residues. Trimming shortened V by 7 bases and J by 1 base, and 14 bases separated the two germline ends. Germline loops: CDR1 SNHLY, CDR2 FYNNEI. CDR3 bases: TGTGCCAGCATGGGTGGGAGTAGGAGCAATCAGCCCCAGCATTTT. It yields the protein CASMGGSRSNQPQHF.

V gene TRBV30 combines with J gene TRBJ1-5; TRBD1 matches 8 bases. This CDR3 is built from 13 residues. V lost 0 bases and J lost 9; bases outside the gene matches: 4. Germline CDR1 GTSNPN, CDR2 SVGIG (reference sequence). CDR3 loop: CAWSVQGARPQHF. CDR3 sequence (DNA): TGTGCCTGGAGTGTCCAGGGGGCGAGGCCCCAGCATTTT.

V and J are TRBV10-3 and TRBJ1-5; D remains unclear. CDR1 and CDR2 (germline): ENHRY, SYGVKD. Trimming took 10 bases from V and 4 from J, leaving 14 bases between them. This CDR3 spans 13 amino acids. The CDR3 loop is CATSGERNQPQHF. CDR3 bases: TGTGCCACTTCTGGGGAGAGGAATCAGCCCCAGCATTTT.

A word on this clone: The identical CDR3 is also encoded by other nucleotide sequences in the sample. The chain uses TRBV28 and TRBJ2-3; unclear D gene. V was trimmed by 6 bases and J by 0 bases, leaving 4 bases between them. CDR1 and CDR2 from the germline V gene are MDHEN and SYDVKM. The CDR3 is made up of 12 amino acids. The CDR3 sequence: CASRSSTDTQYF. The CDR3 nucleotides are TGTGCCAGCAGGAGTAGCACAGATACGCAGTATTTT. Filled out from reference TRBV28 and TRBJ2-3, the complete variable domain reads DVKVTQSSRYLVKRTGEKVFLECVQDMDHENMFWYRQDPGLGLRLIYFSYDVKMKEKGDIPEGYSVSREKKERFSLILESASTNQTSMYLCASRSSTDTQYFGPGTRLTVL.

The V gene is TRBV19, the J gene TRBJ2-1; tentative D call: TRBD2 (5 bases). Per the germline V gene, CDR1 is LNHDA and CDR2 is SQIVND (reference sequence). This CDR3 is 13 amino acids long. The V end lost 8 bases, the J end lost 5 bases, and 13 bases lay between the germline ends. As DNA, the CDR3 is TGTGCCAGTTACAGTGGACTGAACAATGAGCAGTTCTTC. Residues: CASYSGLNNEQFF.

The rearrangement links TRBV20-1 to TRBJ1-2; no clear D. This CDR3 spans 10 amino acids. The germline V gene has CDR1 DFQATT and CDR2 SNEGSKA (reference sequence). The CDR3 sequence is CRAGRNGYTF. The CDR3 DNA sequence: TGCCGGGCGGGGAGAAATGGCTACACCTTC.

The chain recombines TRBV27 with TRBJ1-5; maybe TRBD1 (5 bases). Germline CDR1 is MNHEY and CDR2 is SMNVEV (reference sequence). V shed 2 bases and J shed 2 bases, with 28 bases lying between them. CDR3 length: 21 amino acids. Here the CDR3 DNA reads TGTGCCAGCAGTTTAAGGGGTGCTGGTGGGTCAGGGTATGGTGGCAATCAGCCCCAGCATTTT. The encoded protein is CASSLRGAGGSGYGGNQPQHF.

V usage is TRBV28 and J usage is TRBJ1-2; 9 nucleotides line up with TRBD1. The germline V gene has CDR1 MDHEN and CDR2 SYDVKM. This CDR3 spans 16 amino acids. After removal of 6 bases from V and 8 bases from J, the junction contained 16 bases not matched to a gene. The CDR3 spells CASSPSGGQGMDGYTF. The CDR3 DNA follows: TGTGCCAGCAGCCCAAGTGGGGGACAGGGTATGGACGGCTACACCTTC.

CDR3 nucleotide sequence: TGTGCCAGCAGCTTTACCTGGGAGGAAAAACTGTTTTTT. Protein product: CASSFTWEEKLFF. The V gene is TRBV7-2, the J gene TRBJ1-4; the D is unclear. V was trimmed by 3 bases and J by 8 bases, leaving 10 bases between them. The germline V gene encodes CDR1 SGHTA and CDR2 FQGNSA. The CDR3 runs 13 residues.

The chain joins TRBV7-6 to TRBJ2-1; D is ambiguous. Per germline, CDR1 SGHVS and CDR2 FNYEAQ. The V end lost 1 base, the J end lost 3 bases, and 10 bases lay between the germline ends. The CDR3 totals 15 residues. CDR3 DNA: TGTGCCAGCAGCTTAGATGCGGAGCACTACAATGAGCAGTTCTTC. It is translated as CASSLDAEHYNEQFF.

In its sample, this clone was seen once. The chain links TRBV23-1 to TRBJ1-2; TRBD1 matches at 8 bases. TRBV23-1 is annotated as an ORF whose role is uncertain. V gave up 2 bases and J gave up 3 bases; unmatched junction bases: 2. CDR3 length: 14 residues. This chain's CDR3 is CASSQVGQDYGYTF. In DNA, the CDR3 is TGCGCCAGCAGTCAAGTGGGACAGGACTATGGCTACACCTTC.

This sequence joins TRBV5-6 and TRBJ1-2; 8 bases are shared with TRBD1. With V trimmed by 4 bases and J by 6 bases, 8 bases remained unmatched. Germline-derived CDR1 and CDR2 are SGHDT and YYEEEE. This CDR3 has 14 amino acids. CDR3 sequence (DNA): TGTGCCAGCAGCACAAGTCTGGGACAGGATGGCTACACCTTC. This codes for CASSTSLGQDGYTF.

The rearrangement joins TRBV7-2 to TRBJ1-2; the D is unclear. Deletions cut 3 bases from V and 8 bases from J, with 16 bases between. Germline V gene data show CDR1 as SGHTA and CDR2 as FQGNSA. CDR3 length: 14 residues. Here the CDR3 reads CASSLGGRGIGYTF. CDR3 in DNA: TGTGCCAGCAGCTTGGGCGGGCGCGGGATAGGCTACACCTTC.

This clone was seen just once. This chain joins TRBV19 and TRBJ2-5; 7 bases are a match to TRBD1. The CDR3 has 16 residues. Germline V gene lookup returns CDR1 LNHDA and CDR2 SQIVND (reference sequence). The trim removed 6 bases at V and 0 bases at J, leaving 10 bases unmatched. The DNA for the CDR3 is TGTGCCAGTAGGAGGACGGGCAGGGGGTACCAAGAGACCCAGTACTTC. Its translation is CASRRTGRGYQETQYF. The variable domain in full, completed from reference TRBV19 and TRBJ2-5, reads DGGITQSPKYLFRKEGQNVTLSCEQNLNHDAMYWYRQDPGQGLRLIYYSQIVNDFQKGDIAEGYSVSREKKESFPLTVTSAQKNPTAFYLCASRRTGRGYQETQYFGPGTRLLVL.

This chain joins TRBV6-1 and TRBJ2-1; D is uncertain. Trimming shortened V by 3 bases and J by 11 bases, and 14 bases separated the two germline ends. The germline V gene encodes CDR1 MNHNS and CDR2 SASEGT. This CDR3 region has 13 residues. The CDR3 DNA follows: TGTGCCAGCAGTGATTATCGGTCGGAGCAGCAGTTCTTC. It encodes CASSDYRSEQQFF.

The chain couples TRBV19 to TRBJ1-1; 8 nucleotides match TRBD1. J was trimmed by 0 bases and V by 6 bases; bases with no gene match: 9. This CDR3 has 16 residues. The germline gives CDR1 LNHDA, CDR2 SQIVND (reference sequence). This CDR3 is CASRWGTGGMNTEAFF. CDR3 DNA: TGTGCCAGTAGATGGGGGACAGGCGGGATGAACACTGAAGCTTTCTTT. Complete variable domain (other parts from reference TRBV19 and TRBJ1-1): DGGITQSPKYLFRKEGQNVTLSCEQNLNHDAMYWYRQDPGQGLRLIYYSQIVNDFQKGDIAEGYSVSREKKESFPLTVTSAQKNPTAFYLCASRWGTGGMNTEAFFGQGTRLTVV.

This clone was seen only a few times. This chain joins TRBV18 and TRBJ1-2; 10 bases line up with TRBD1. V lost 5 bases, J lost 7 bases, and 16 bases stayed unmatched. The length of the CDR3 is 17 residues. Per germline, CDR1 KGHSH and CDR2 LQKENI. The CDR3: CASSRTYGDRGPSGYTF. The DNA for the CDR3 is TGTGCCAGCTCAAGAACGTATGGGGACAGGGGCCCTTCTGGCTACACCTTC.

V gene TRBV19 combines with J gene TRBJ1-2, with 10 bases identical to TRBD1. Germline CDR1 LNHDA, CDR2 SQIVND (reference sequence). There are 14 residues in the CDR3. Trimming removed 6 bases from V and 3 bases from J; junction bases left unmatched: 4. The CDR3 here is CASRGTGEYYGYTF. The CDR3 bases are TGTGCCAGTAGGGGGACAGGGGAATACTATGGCTACACCTTC. Full variable domain (missing parts from reference TRBV19 and TRBJ1-2): DGGITQSPKYLFRKEGQNVTLSCEQNLNHDAMYWYRQDPGQGLRLIYYSQIVNDFQKGDIAEGYSVSREKKESFPLTVTSAQKNPTAFYLCASRGTGEYYGYTFGSGTRLTVV.

This sequence joins TRBV5-1 and TRBJ2-3, with 10 bases lining up with TRBD1. CDR3 length: 15 amino acids. Trimming removed 4 bases from V and 5 bases from J; junction bases left unmatched: 7. Germline CDR1 is SGHRS and CDR2 is YFSETQ. In DNA, the CDR3 is TGCGCCAGCAGCCTCGGGACAGGGGAGAGAGATACGCAGTATTTT. It encodes CASSLGTGERDTQYF.

This chain connects TRBV5-1 to TRBJ1-4, with D tentatively TRBD1 (6 bases). This CDR3 comprises 14 residues. Deletions cut 4 bases from V and 6 bases from J, with 13 bases between. Germline values: CDR1 SGHRS, CDR2 YFSETQ. The CDR3 nucleotides are TGCGCCAGCAGCCTGGACAGTGCTTATGAAAAACTGTTTTTT. Protein product: CASSLDSAYEKLFF.

The J gene is TRBJ2-4, the V gene TRBV5-5, with TRBD2 matching over 8 bases. The CDR3 runs to 14 residues. Germline V gene lookup returns CDR1 SGHKS and CDR2 YYEKEE (reference sequence). The junction had 9 bases not matched to a gene; V was cut back by 4 bases and J by 9 bases. In DNA, the CDR3 is TGTGCCAGCAGCCCCCCGGGAGGGGAGGCCATTCAGTACTTC. It is translated as CASSPPGGEAIQYF.